These 19 T cell receptor beta chains originate from one sample sequenced in a study of cytomegalovirus exposure and HLA in healthy donors. The PCR made use of 60 Vbeta and 13 Jbeta primers. Repertoires were generated with immunoSEQ multiplex PCR, while TCRdb's copy carries only in-frame clones and drops some. The table has 150,000 to 200,000 clones, approximately 80% seen once. The sequencing input was PBMCs. The receptors here all came from a woman between 35 and 50 years old in good health and CMV-seronegative.

This clone is a singleton in its sample. The chain is built from TRBV5-4 and TRBJ2-1; D uncertain. The ends were cut back, 4 bases at V and 8 bases at J, with 19 bases in the middle. This CDR3 contains 15 residues. The germline V gene has CDR1 SGHNT and CDR2 YYREEE (reference sequence). CDR3 sequence reads: CASSQVIVNNDEQFF. Here the CDR3 DNA reads TGTGCCAGCAGCCAGGTCATCGTTAACAATGATGAGCAGTTCTTC.

This clone occurred once. J is TRBJ1-3 and V is TRBV5-8, with D possibly being TRBD1 (5 bases). The V and J ends lost 2 bases and 8 bases respectively, with 14 bases between them. The CDR3 is made up of 14 amino acids. Germline V lookup: CDR1 SGHTS, CDR2 YDEGEE. Written as DNA, the CDR3 is TGTGCCAGCAGCTTCGGTACGTCGGGGGACACCATATATTTT. Translation: CASSFGTSGDTIYF.

The chain employs TRBV18 and TRBJ2-2; D unresolved. Germline V gene lookup returns CDR1 KGHSH and CDR2 LQKENI. The ends were cut back, 6 bases at V and 0 bases at J, with 11 bases in the middle. The CDR3 is 15 amino acids. The CDR3, as DNA: TGTGCCAGCTCGTCCAGGCAGGCGAACACCGGGGAGCTGTTTTTT. It encodes CASSSRQANTGELFF.

The V gene is TRBV9, the J gene TRBJ2-3; the D is unclear. The CDR3 totals 14 residues. Trimming left V 0 bases short and J 2 bases short, with 7 bases between. Germline-derived CDR1 and CDR2 are SGDLS and YYNGEE. The CDR3 spells CASSVELYTDTQYF. CDR3 sequence (DNA): TGTGCCAGCAGCGTAGAATTGTACACAGATACGCAGTATTTT.

The chain combines TRBV29-1 with TRBJ1-4; 9 bases are a match to TRBD1. The length of the CDR3 is 14 residues. The V and J ends lost 3 bases and 5 bases, in that order; junction bases with no gene match: 4. Germline CDR1 and CDR2: SQVTM and ANQGSEA. The CDR3 nucleotides are TGCAGCGTTGAGGGGACAGGGTGGAATGAAAAACTGTTTTTT. It encodes CSVEGTGWNEKLFF.

This rearrangement joins TRBV29-1 to TRBJ2-1; 8 bases map to TRBD2. The junction had 3 bases not matched to a gene; V was cut back by 4 bases and J by 7 bases. The CDR3 covers 12 residues. The germline V gene encodes CDR1 SQVTM and CDR2 ANQGSEA. The CDR3 sequence: CSVAASGNEQFF. The CDR3 region has the DNA TGCAGCGTTGCGGCTAGCGGGAATGAGCAGTTCTTC.

The chain carries TRBV30 and TRBJ1-1, with 10 positions matching TRBD1. The J segment lost 0 bases and the V segment lost 5 bases, leaving 0 bases of the junction unmatched. From germline, CDR1 is GTSNPN and CDR2 SVGIG (reference sequence). The CDR3 is 13 residues long. For the CDR3, the DNA is TGTGCCTGGGGGACAGGGGTGAACACTGAAGCTTTCTTT. Translation gives CAWGTGVNTEAFF. The full variable domain, rest sourced from reference TRBV30 and TRBJ1-1, is SQTIHQWPATLVQPVGSPLSLECTVEGTSNPNLYWYRQAAGRGLQLLFYSVGIGQISSEVPQNLSASRPQDRQFILSSKKLLLSDSGFYLCAWGTGVNTEAFFGQGTRLTVV.

Remarks on this clone: Compared with germline, one end of the junction differs, possibly owing to a read error. The V call is TRBV19, the J call TRBJ1-4; no clear D. Looked up from germline, CDR1 is LNHDA and CDR2 is SQIVND (reference sequence). The CDR3 has 14 amino acids. The chain's CDR3 is CASMSPATNEKLLF. CDR3 DNA sequence: TGTGCCAGTATGTCACCTGCAACTAATGAAAAACTGCTTTTT.

The chain joins TRBV19 to TRBJ1-2; the D is unclear. The CDR3 covers 12 residues. CDR1 and CDR2 (germline): LNHDA, SQIVND (reference sequence). Trimming shortened V by 5 bases and J by 2 bases, and 6 bases separated the two germline ends. CDR3 region: CASSFSNYGYTF. As DNA, the CDR3 is TGTGCCAGTAGTTTTTCAAACTATGGCTACACCTTC.

Here the CDR3 reads CASSQGSGTEAFF. CDR3 sequence (DNA): TGTGCCAGCAGCCAAGGATCCGGGACTGAAGCTTTCTTT. The chain is built from TRBV14 and TRBJ1-1; no clear D. The CDR3 consists of 13 residues. V shed 1 base and J shed 5 bases, with 8 bases lying between them. Germline V gene lookup returns CDR1 SGHDN and CDR2 FVKESK.

The rearrangement uses TRBV19 and TRBJ1-2; tentatively, D is TRBD1 (6 bases). Trimming stripped 4 bases from V and 6 bases from J, with 15 bases between. The CDR3 runs 14 residues. The germline V gene encodes CDR1 LNHDA and CDR2 SQIVND (reference sequence). The CDR3 nucleotides are TGTGCCAGTAGTACACTACAGGGTGGGCATGGCTACACCTTC. This sequence encodes CASSTLQGGHGYTF. Together with reference TRBV19 and TRBJ1-2, the CDR3 gives the full variable domain: DGGITQSPKYLFRKEGQNVTLSCEQNLNHDAMYWYRQDPGQGLRLIYYSQIVNDFQKGDIAEGYSVSREKKESFPLTVTSAQKNPTAFYLCASSTLQGGHGYTFGSGTRLTVV.

This clone appeared once. The chain uses TRBV12-1 and TRBJ2-7; no check of the table's D call, TRBD2, against the DNA was made. TRBV12-1 is a pseudogene segment. This CDR3 comprises 15 residues. The CDR3: CASSFLVGLSGEQYV. CDR3 DNA sequence: TGTGCCAGCAGCTTTCTTGTGGGACTCTCGGGCGAGCAGTACGTC.

The CDR3 nucleotides are TGTGCCAGCGGGGGGCCTAGCGGGAGAACGTATGAGCAGTTCTTC. Protein: CASGGPSGRTYEQFF. V and J are TRBV9 and TRBJ2-1, with 10 nucleotides matching TRBD2. From germline, CDR1 is SGDLS and CDR2 YYNGEE. The CDR3 has 15 residues. Trimming removed 7 bases from V and 8 bases from J; junction bases left unmatched: 12.

The rearrangement joins TRBV6-6 to TRBJ2-5; TRBD1 agrees at 10 bases. Germline CDR1 and CDR2: MNHNY and SVGAGI (reference sequence). The V gene end was trimmed by 6 bases and the J gene end by 4 bases; junction bases not matched to a gene: 8. CDR3 length: 15 amino acids. The CDR3 is CASSPRQGAGETQYF. CDR3 nucleotide sequence: TGTGCCAGCAGCCCTAGACAGGGGGCAGGAGAGACCCAGTACTTC.

CDR3 nucleotide sequence: TGTGCCAGCAGCCAAGAGTTCGAGGCAGCGCCAAGGGGCACTGAAGCTTTCTTT. This codes for CASSQEFEAAPRGTEAFF. The V and J genes are TRBV4-2 and TRBJ1-1, with D perhaps TRBD1 (5 bases). Germline V gives CDR1 LGHNA, CDR2 YNFKEQ. The V end was cut by 0 bases, the J end by 4 bases, with 21 bases between. CDR3 length: 18 amino acids.

The J gene is TRBJ1-2, the V gene TRBV6-5; D might be TRBD1 (5 bases). The germline gives CDR1 MNHEY, CDR2 SVGAGI. Trimming shortened V by 7 bases and J by 7 bases, and 16 bases separated the two germline ends. This CDR3 is 13 amino acids long. The CDR3 DNA is TGTGCCAGCACACCGGGGGGGGTTGGTGGCTACACCTTC. The encoded protein is CASTPGGVGGYTF.

J is TRBJ2-5 and V is TRBV5-5, with 8 bases aligning to TRBD2. The CDR3 spans 16 residues. J was trimmed by 5 bases and V by 1 base; bases with no gene match: 10. Germline values: CDR1 SGHKS, CDR2 YYEKEE (reference sequence). CDR3 nucleotide sequence: TGTGCCAGCAGCTTGCGGGGGGTAGCGGGACTGGAGACCCAGTACTTC. Its protein is CASSLRGVAGLETQYF.

The chain is built from TRBV18 and TRBJ1-5; unclear D gene. V was pared by 4 bases and J by 0 bases, with 13 bases between. The CDR3 length is 16 residues. The germline CDR1 and CDR2 sequences are KGHSH and LQKENI. The CDR3 is CASSHSTPNSNQPQHF. Written as DNA, the CDR3 is TGTGCCAGCTCACACTCGACACCTAATAGCAATCAGCCCCAGCATTTT.

This clone was found a few times. V and J are TRBV7-2 and TRBJ1-5; D remains unclear. This CDR3 is built from 14 residues. Per the germline V gene, CDR1 is SGHTA and CDR2 is FQGNSA. Trimming shortened V by 1 base and J by 0 bases, and 4 bases separated the two germline ends. The CDR3 reads CASSLEYSNQPQHF. CDR3 sequence (DNA): TGTGCCAGCAGCTTAGAATATAGCAATCAGCCCCAGCATTTT.